Listed below are T cell receptor beta chains from one sample, sequenced in a study of blood T cell repertoires in COVID-19. Sequencing was performed with immunoSEQ multiplex PCR; in TCRdb, only in-frame clones are kept and a portion is missing. There are 120,000 or so clones in the sample; approximately 90% occur only once, and less than 2% lies in the top ten. Specimen: peripheral blood. The receptors come from a human donor in a cohort sampled during active COVID-19. Each CDR3 is given with its conserved first and last residue. D genes are given only for firm matches.

v_gene	d_gene	j_gene	len	CDR3nt	CDR3aa
TRBV6-6	.	TRBJ2-2	13	TGTGCCAGCGGTCGACTTGTCACCGGGGAGCTGTTTTTT	CASGRLVTGELFF
TRBV21-1	.	TRBJ2-7	13	TGTGCCAGCAGCAAATCGGGGGGGGAAGAGCAGTACTTC	CASSKSGGEEQYF
TRBV9	TRBD1	TRBJ1-5	14	TGTGCCAGCAGCCCAGGGGGTAGCAATCAGCCCCAGCATTTT	CASSPGGSNQPQHF
TRBV6-6	TRBD2	TRBJ2-5	15	TGTGCCAGCAGTTCGGGCGGGAGCGAGCGAGAGACCCAGTACTTC	CASSSGGSERETQYF
TRBV10-3	.	TRBJ1-5	13	TGTGCCACCGCCATTTCAGACAGTCAGCCCCAGCATTTT	CATAISDSQPQHF
TRBV7-9	TRBD2	TRBJ2-7	14	TGTGCCAGCAGCGTAGCGGGGGCCGGCTTGGAGCAGTACTTC	CASSVAGAGLEQYF
TRBV15	.	TRBJ2-4	14	TGTGCCACCAGCTTCGGAGCCGCAATGGTCTTTCAGTACTTC	CATSFGAAMVFQYF
TRBV15	TRBD1	TRBJ2-1	17	TGTGCCACCAGCAGAGATCAGGGACAGGGGGCCGGCAATGAGCAGTTCTTC	CATSRDQGQGAGNEQFF
TRBV7-9	TRBD1	TRBJ2-5	15	TGTGCCAGCAGCTTATCAGACAGGGACCGAGAGACCCAGTACTTC	CASSLSDRDRETQYF
TRBV2	TRBD1	TRBJ1-1	13	TGTGCCAGCAGTCCACAGGGGAGCACTGAAGCTTTCTTT	CASSPQGSTEAFF
TRBV6-5	TRBD1	TRBJ1-1	14	TGTGCCAGCAGTTTACAGGGGGTGAACACTGAAGCTTTCTTT	CASSLQGVNTEAFF
TRBV5-1	TRBD1	TRBJ2-2	18	TGCGCCAGCAGCTTTACCCCCCTTGGGACAGCGAACACCGGGGAGCTGTTTTTT	CASSFTPLGTANTGELFF
TRBV30	.	TRBJ1-3	14	TGTGCCTGGAGTGCCCAGGGGATCGGAAACACCATATATTTT	CAWSAQGIGNTIYF
TRBV6-6	TRBD1	TRBJ2-7	13	TGTGCCAGCAGTCGGGACAGAACCTACGAGCAGTACTTC	CASSRDRTYEQYF
TRBV10-3	.	TRBJ1-2	11	TGTGCCATCAGTGGAGGGGGAGGCTACACCTTC	CAISGGGGYTF
TRBV19	.	TRBJ2-7	14	TGTGCCAGTAGTACCCTCGGACTTTTCTACGAGCAGTACTTC	CASSTLGLFYEQYF